This is a list of T cell receptor beta chains from one sample in a study of blood T cell repertoires in COVID-19. Measured with immunoSEQ multiplex PCR; TCRdb has only the in-frame clones, and not every one. There are about 190,000 clones in the sample; roughly 90% occur only once, and approximately 7% lies in the top ten. Specimen: peripheral blood. These receptor sequences come from a man aged 35-49 years with acute or convalescent COVID-19. The CDR3 runs from the conserved cysteine through the conserved F or W. Fields, in order: J gene, D gene, clone size, V gene, CDR3 DNA, CDR3 protein. D genes are given only for firm matches. Expanded clones are given a class, and other clones once, few, many or no size at all.

TRBJ1-3 . . TRBV11-2 TGTGCCAGCAGCTTAGGATCTTGGGGGGGCTTCTCTGGAAACACCATATATTTT CASSLGSWGGFSGNTIYF
TRBJ2-7 . . TRBV6-5 TGTGCCAGCAGGCTATCACAGGGTTCCTACGAGCAGTACTTC CASRLSQGSYEQYF
TRBJ1-1 . . TRBV4-1 TGCGCCAGCAGCCAATTCCTTTATGGTCCAGTAGAAGCTTTCTTT CASSQFLYGPVEAFF
TRBJ2-7 . . TRBV30 TGTGCCTGGAGTAGCGGTCCTGAGCAGTACTTC CAWSSGPEQYF
TRBJ1-1 . once TRBV25-1 TGTGCCAGCAGTGAAGCGAGGGCAAGCCCCCACACTGAAGCTTTCTTT CASSEARASPHTEAFF
TRBJ2-1 TRBD2 . TRBV5-1 TGCGCCAGCAGCGTTGCCGGGACTAGCGTTGAGCAGTTCTTC CASSVAGTSVEQFF
TRBJ1-6 TRBD1 . TRBV7-9 TGTGCCAGCAGCTTCCGGGACAGGAATTCACCCCTCCACTTT CASSFRDRNSPLHF
TRBJ2-1 . once TRBV5-1 TGCGCCAGCAGCTCCTGGACAGATTCCTACAATGAGCAGTTCTTC CASSSWTDSYNEQFF
TRBJ2-5 TRBD2 . TRBV15 TGTGCCACCAGCAGGGAGGGACTAGCGGGGGGGGAGACCCAGTACTTC CATSREGLAGGETQYF
TRBJ1-2 . . TRBV5-4 TGTGCCAGCAGCTCCCTATCCTATGGCTACACCTTC CASSSLSYGYTF
TRBJ1-2 . . TRBV2 TGTGCCAGCATTCGGGACTCCGGGGCAGAAGGCTACACCTTC CASIRDSGAEGYTF
TRBJ2-5 . . TRBV7-2 TGTGCCAGCAGTTCCACTAGGGAAGAGACCCAGTACTTC CASSSTREETQYF
TRBJ1-5 . . TRBV6-5 TGTGCCAGCAGTTACTTACCAGGCAATCAGCCCCAGCATTTT CASSYLPGNQPQHF
TRBJ2-4 . . TRBV13 TGTGCCAGCAGCTCCAGGGGAACCAAAAACATTCAGTACTTC CASSSRGTKNIQYF
TRBJ1-2 TRBD1 . TRBV25-1 TGTGCCAGCAGTGATCTAAACAGGGGAGGTTCAAATGGCTACACCTTC CASSDLNRGGSNGYTF
TRBJ2-6 TRBD1 . TRBV25-1 TGTGCCAGCAGTTTAGGGACAGGGGGGTCTGGGGCCAACGTCCTGACTTTC CASSLGTGGSGANVLTF
TRBJ2-5 . . TRBV5-1 TGCGCCAGCAGCATCGGGACTTCCGAAGAGACCCAGTACTTC CASSIGTSEETQYF
TRBJ1-1 TRBD1 . TRBV4-1 TGCGCCAGCAGCCAAGCCCGGGATCGCGGGGACAGGCCAAATGAAGCTTTCTTT CASSQARDRGDRPNEAFF
TRBJ1-1 . . TRBV28 TGTGCCAGCAGCCTTCCCTTTAAAGCTTTCTTT CASSLPFKAFF
TRBJ1-2 . . TRBV2 TGTGCCAGCAGTGAATACCTAGGCTATGGCTACACCTTC CASSEYLGYGYTF
TRBJ1-4 TRBD1 . TRBV4-2 TGTGCCAGCAGCCAGACAGGGGGTGGAGAAAAACTGTTTTTT CASSQTGGGEKLFF
TRBJ2-1 . . TRBV7-8 TGTGCCAGCAGCGACGCCGGGACACTATCAAATGAGCAGTTCTTC CASSDAGTLSNEQFF
TRBJ1-2 TRBD1 . TRBV27 TGTGCCAGCAGTTTAGCAGGGGGCGAAAATGGCTACACCTTC CASSLAGGENGYTF
TRBJ1-1 TRBD1 . TRBV28 TGTGCCAGCAGCCTAGGGGGCGGCCAGGGGAATGAAGCTTTCTTT CASSLGGGQGNEAFF
TRBJ1-6 TRBD1 . TRBV9 TGTGCCAGCAGCGTGGGACAGGACAGGGTTAATTCACCCCTCCACTTT CASSVGQDRVNSPLHF
TRBJ2-3 . . TRBV7-7 TGTGCCAGCAGCTTTTCCAGGGGGGCCACAGATACGCAGTATTTT CASSFSRGATDTQYF
TRBJ1-2 TRBD1 . TRBV4-2 TGTGCCAGCAGCCAAGGAACAGGGGGTCTGACTTTCTATGGCTACACCTTC CASSQGTGGLTFYGYTF
TRBJ2-3 TRBD2 . TRBV24-1 TGTGCCACCAGTGATTTAGTTGCGGGGGGGACAGATACGCAGTATTTT CATSDLVAGGTDTQYF
TRBJ2-2 TRBD2 . TRBV5-1 TGCGCCAGCAGCTCCCTCGGGGGGGCTGGGCACACCGGGGAGCTGTTTTTT CASSSLGGAGHTGELFF
TRBJ1-2 TRBD1 . TRBV5-4 TGTGCCAGCAGCGCTTCCCCGGGACAGGGGCATGGCTACACCTTC CASSASPGQGHGYTF
TRBJ2-7 . once TRBV12-2 TGTGCAAGTCGCCGGGGAGGCAGGGACTGCTCCTACGAGCAGTACTTC CASRRGGRDCSYEQYF
TRBJ1-5 . . TRBV9 TGTGCCAGCAGCCTTTCCGGGTCTAGCAATCAGCCCCAGCATTTT CASSLSGSSNQPQHF
TRBJ1-4 . . TRBV14 TGTGCCAGCAGCCACACAGGGACGGGAACTAATGAAAAACTGTTTTTT CASSHTGTGTNEKLFF
TRBJ2-3 TRBD2 . TRBV20-1 TGCAGTGCTAGTGGGGCTAGCGGGGCTCAGTCAGATACGCAGTATTTT CSASGASGAQSDTQYF
TRBJ1-2 . few TRBV19 TGTGCCAGTAGTATAGACGCGCGTTCCAACTATGGCTACACCTTC CASSIDARSNYGYTF
TRBJ1-1 . . TRBV7-8 TGTGCCAGCAGCTTAGTGGGGCCAGGGCTGGCTTTCTTT CASSLVGPGLAFF
TRBJ2-5 . . TRBV24-1 TGTGCCACCGAGGAGGGCCAAGAGACCCAGTACTTC CATEEGQETQYF
TRBJ1-1 . few TRBV6-5 TGTGCCAGCAGCTCCCGGAACACTGAAGCTTTCTTT CASSSRNTEAFF
TRBJ2-1 TRBD2 . TRBV6-2/TRBV6-3 TGTGCCAGCAGTCTAAGACTAGCGGCCTCCTACAATGAGCAGTTCTTC CASSLRLAASYNEQFF
TRBJ2-2 . . TRBV20-1 TGCAGTGCTCCGAGTGGCGGGGAGCTGTTTTTT CSAPSGGELFF
TRBJ2-7 TRBD2 . TRBV9 TGTGCCAGCAGCCGATCGGGGGGGCAGGGAGCGGAGCAGTACTTC CASSRSGGQGAEQYF
TRBJ1-4 . . TRBV6-2/TRBV6-3 TGTGCCAGCAGTCGAGGAGGCGCTAATGAAAAACTGTTTTTT CASSRGGANEKLFF
TRBJ2-3 . once TRBV19 TGTGCCAGTAGTAGGCGGGCCTTGGACCCAGATACGCAGTATTTT CASSRRALDPDTQYF
TRBJ1-1 TRBD1 . TRBV7-2 TGTGCCAGCAGCTTAGGCATTTGGGACAGGGGTACTGAAGCTTTCTTT CASSLGIWDRGTEAFF
TRBJ1-2 . few TRBV18 TGTGCCAGCTCAATGGACACCCTTAACTATGGCTACACCTTC CASSMDTLNYGYTF
TRBJ2-1 TRBD1 . TRBV18 TGTGCCAGCTCACCTTACAGGGGACCCTACAATGAGCAGTTCTTC CASSPYRGPYNEQFF
TRBJ1-1 . . TRBV11-2 TGTGCCAGCAGCTTAGTCAGGGAAGCCACTGAAGCTTTCTTT CASSLVREATEAFF
TRBJ2-5 TRBD1 . TRBV10-3 TGTGCCATCAGTAGCCACAGGGGCGGCCCAGGGGAGACCCAGTACTTC CAISSHRGGPGETQYF
TRBJ1-1 TRBD1 . TRBV5-4 TGTGCCAGCAGCGGCAGGGACAGGCCGAACACTGAAGCTTTCTTT CASSGRDRPNTEAFF
TRBJ2-1 TRBD2 . TRBV30 TGTGCCTGGGGAACTAGCGGGGATTACAATGAGCAGTTCTTC CAWGTSGDYNEQFF
TRBJ1-2 . . TRBV7-9 TGTGCCAGCAGCCCCCTTAGCCACTATGGCTACACCTTC CASSPLSHYGYTF
TRBJ1-4 TRBD1 . TRBV28 TGTGCCAGCAGTTTGGACAGGGGTCCGACTAATGAAAAACTGTTTTTT CASSLDRGPTNEKLFF
TRBJ1-3 TRBD1 . TRBV10-3 TGTGCCATCAGTGAACCCGGGACAGTTTCTGGAAACACCATATATTTT CAISEPGTVSGNTIYF
TRBJ2-1 TRBD2 . TRBV6-2/TRBV6-3 TGTGCCAGCAGTTACCGCGTAGCGGGGGGGATACATGAGCAGTTCTTC CASSYRVAGGIHEQFF
TRBJ1-2 TRBD1 once TRBV5-1 TGCGCCAGCAGACCGACAGGGGGCGCTTCCCATAACTATGGCTACACCTTC CASRPTGGASHNYGYTF
TRBJ2-1 TRBD2 . TRBV2 TGTGCCAGCACTCTTCGGACTAGCGGGGGTAGTGTGTTCTTC CASTLRTSGGSVFF
TRBJ1-2 TRBD1 . TRBV29-1 TGCAGCGTTCTACTTACAGGGGGTCGTGGCTACACCTTC CSVLLTGGRGYTF
TRBJ2-3 TRBD1 . TRBV5-1 TGCGCCAGCAGCCCGGGACAGGGGACCCTCAGCACAGATACGCAGTATTTT CASSPGQGTLSTDTQYF